The source of this TCR beta chain is a study of control samples from healthy donors and cancer patients. This CDR3 region has 16 residues. After removal of 5 bases from V and 9 bases from J, the junction contained 18 bases not matched to a gene. CDR1 is LNHDA, CDR2 SQIVND, per germline (reference sequence). The data were produced by immunoSEQ multiplex PCR, yet TCRdb's version contains in-frame clones alone and is incomplete. The sample holds some 120,000 clones, around 93% seen once. The chain combines TRBV19 with TRBJ2-5; 7 bases fit TRBD2. Input material: PBMCs. The TCR originated in a man aged 50 to 60 with head and neck cancer. The CDR3 protein is CASSPRRGGAAGPQYF. The CDR3 DNA reads TGTGCCAGTAGTCCCCGGAGGGGAGGGGCGGCTGGGCCCCAGTACTTC.